Sequencing of this T cell receptor (beta chain) was carried out in a study of T cell repertoires in cytomegalovirus infection. Study-wide findings and caveats: Ex vivo, HLA-C-restricted CMV-specific TCR beta clonotypes prevailed over the rest of the response.

Using its own MiXCR run on the reads, TCRdb lists one record per CDR3 protein. The table includes some 280,000 distinct CDR3 sequences, roughly 15% detected once. With V trimmed by 1 base and J by 0 bases, 3 bases remained unmatched. The germline V gene has CDR1 DFQATT and CDR2 SNEGSKA (reference sequence). The CDR3 is made up of 16 amino acids. A few counts support this clonotype. Its target is unknown. The source is a human donor in good health (CMV status not recorded). Some clones in this sample may be carry-over from other donors' samples. The sample consisted of PBMCs. The chain has TRBV20-1 and TRBJ2-7, with 13 bases matching TRBD2. In nucleotides, the CDR3 is TGCAGTGCTAGAGGACTAGCGGGGGGCGACTCCTACGAGCAGTACTTC. Residues: CSARGLAGGDSYEQYF.